These 12 T cell receptor beta chains came from one sample sequenced in a study of T cells in Graves' hyperthyroidism and ophthalmopathy (dated by TCRdb to the late 2010s). The library was prepared using multiplex PCR. These reads were obtained on an Illumina HiSeq 2000. The TCR beta CDR3 regions were amplified from RNA transcripts. A first-round RT-PCR of the TCR CDR3 used the HTBI primer set with the Qiagen OneStep RT-PCR kit. Using fastp at Q25 and MiXCR, TCRdb reprocessed the public reads and kept productive beta chains. Rows matching on CDR3 protein sequence are summarized as one entry with the most common DNA and genes. Recorded for this sample are 700,000 to 950,000 distinct CDR3 sequences; 35% of them occurred a single time. Around 30% of the sample lies in the top ten. The specimen sequenced was blood. The receptors originated from a woman aged 40 to 50 with Graves' hyperthyroidism.

The rearrangement joins TRBV19 to TRBJ2-6; 8 bases are shared with TRBD1. Trimming at V came to 1 base and at J to 0 bases, leaving 8 bases not matched to a gene. From germline, CDR1 is LNHDA and CDR2 SQIVND (reference sequence). This CDR3 spans 19 amino acids. CDR3: CASSIGTGSTPSGANVLTF. The CDR3 DNA reads TGTGCCAGTAGTATAGGGACAGGGAGTACTCCCTCTGGGGCCAACGTCCTGACTTTC. Supplemented by reference TRBV19 and TRBJ2-6, the full variable domain reads DGGITQSPKYLFRKEGQNVTLSCEQNLNHDAMYWYRQDPGQGLRLIYYSQIVNDFQKGDIAEGYSVSREKKESFPLTVTSAQKNPTAFYLCASSIGTGSTPSGANVLTFGAGSRLTVL.

The chain employs TRBV20-1 and TRBJ2-5, with 7 bases matching TRBD1. Germline trimming cut 0 bases from V and 1 base from J; bases unmatched to any gene: 5. Germline lookup yields CDR1 DFQATT and CDR2 SNEGSKA (reference sequence). CDR3 size: 15 residues. The CDR3 is CSARDPRTGQETQYF. The CDR3 DNA reads as TGCAGTGCTAGAGATCCCCGGACAGGCCAAGAGACCCAGTACTTC.

This clonotype showed up just once. The chain uses TRBV10-3 and TRBJ1-2; D unclear. Trimming stripped 0 bases from V and 7 bases from J, with 6 bases between. Germline CDR1 and CDR2: ENHRY and SYGVKD. The CDR3 length is 12 residues. The CDR3: CAISESYGGYTF. The CDR3 DNA is TGTGCCATCAGTGAGTCGTACGGTGGCTACACCTTC.

The chain recombines TRBV29-1 with TRBJ1-1, with D possibly TRBD1 on 5 matching bases. Germline V gene data show CDR1 as SQVTM and CDR2 as ANQGSEA. Deletions cut 1 base from V and 2 bases from J, with 14 bases between. This CDR3 spans 15 amino acids. CDR3 nucleotides: TGCAGCGTTGAAGGCAGCTCGGGGACTAACACTGAAGCTTTCTTT. This encodes CSVEGSSGTNTEAFF.

This clonotype has ten or more counts. The chain combines TRBV20-1 with TRBJ2-5; D is unclear. Germline assignment: CDR1 DFQATT and CDR2 SNEGSKA (reference sequence). There are 14 residues in the CDR3. Trimming pared 1 base from V and 5 bases from J, leaving 14 bases between. CDR3 amino acids: CSARVAGDWETQYF. CDR3 coding DNA: TGCAGTGCTAGAGTGGCCGGCGATTGGGAGACCCAGTACTTC.

The rearrangement uses TRBV19 and TRBJ1-1; the D gene is possibly TRBD1 (5 bases). The V end was cut by 3 bases, the J end by 5 bases, with 13 bases between. This CDR3 comprises 14 residues. Germline V gene data show CDR1 as LNHDA and CDR2 as SQIVND (reference sequence). The CDR3 region has the DNA TGTGCCAGTAGTATGGGGCGGGAGGAGACTGAAGCTTTCTTT. It specifies CASSMGREETEAFF.

In regard to this clonotype: One end of the junction is discordant with germline, which a read error may explain. The V and J genes are TRBV5-1 and TRBJ1-1, with D possibly matching TRBD1 (6 bases). The length of the CDR3 is 13 residues. In germline, CDR1 is SGHRS, CDR2 YFSETQ. CDR3 loop: CAGSSQGDTEAFF. For the CDR3, the DNA is TGCGCCGGCAGCTCACAGGGCGATACTGAAGCTTTCTTT.

This clonotype was counted many times. The chain uses TRBV7-2 and TRBJ1-4; maybe TRBD1 (5 bases). Germline V lookup: CDR1 SGHTA, CDR2 FQGNSA. The CDR3 spans 15 residues. Trimming stripped 0 bases from V and 8 bases from J, with 13 bases between. As DNA, the CDR3 is TGTGCCAGCAGCTTAGCTGGGGGGAGTTACGAAAAACTGTTTTTT. It translates to CASSLAGGSYEKLFF.

The rearrangement uses TRBV19 and TRBJ1-5, with 9 bases fitting TRBD1. Germline CDR1 and CDR2: LNHDA and SQIVND (reference sequence). The CDR3 extends over 15 amino acids. The junction had 7 bases not matched to a gene; V was cut back by 5 bases and J by 5 bases. In nucleotides, the CDR3 is TGTGCCAGTAGTGGTCGGGGACAGGGCTATCAGCCCCAGCATTTT. This codes for CASSGRGQGYQPQHF. Filled out from reference TRBV19 and TRBJ1-5, the complete variable domain reads DGGITQSPKYLFRKEGQNVTLSCEQNLNHDAMYWYRQDPGQGLRLIYYSQIVNDFQKGDIAEGYSVSREKKESFPLTVTSAQKNPTAFYLCASSGRGQGYQPQHFGDGTRLSIL.

This clonotype was recorded a few times. Here the CDR3 DNA reads TGCGCCAGCAGCCCGTTCGTGACGGTTAGCAATCAGCCCCAGCATTTT. Its protein product is CASSPFVTVSNQPQHF. V gene TRBV4-1 combines with J gene TRBJ1-5; D not certain. Trimming pared 4 bases from V and 0 bases from J, leaving 13 bases between. The CDR3 extends over 16 amino acids. The germline V gene encodes CDR1 MGHRA and CDR2 YSYEKL.

The rearrangement uses TRBV29-1 and TRBJ2-2; D gene uncertain. V was clipped by 4 bases and J by 1 base, with 10 bases between them. This CDR3 comprises 14 residues. Germline V gene lookup returns CDR1 SQVTM and CDR2 ANQGSEA. This chain's CDR3 is CSVAEDLNTGELFF. The CDR3 region has the DNA TGCAGCGTTGCCGAGGACCTGAACACCGGGGAGCTGTTTTTT.

The V and J genes are TRBV25-1 and TRBJ1-3, with 10 bases fitting TRBD1. The CDR3 sequence is 16 residues long. CDR1 is MGHDK, CDR2 SYGVNS, per germline. CDR3 nucleotides: TGTGCTAGTGGTTTGGGCGACAGGGGGCTTGGAAACACCATATATTTT. Translated, it gives CASGLGDRGLGNTIYF.